Shown below are 30 T cell receptor beta chains from a single sample sequenced in a study of tumor-infiltrating lymphocytes in primary liver carcinoma. Extraction of RNA together with DNA used about 17-30 mg of unsorted bulk tissue. Researchers generated TCR beta cDNA from approximately 0.55 ug of total RNA, relying on a constant-region primer. Modified slightly, ARM-PCR produced TCR beta libraries over three nested multiplex PCR rounds. Amplification in the first two PCR rounds was performed using TRBV1-TRBV30 forward primers and a C-beta reverse primer for 10 cycles each. One entry per CDR3 protein results from TCRdb running MiXCR on the multiplex PCR reads. The profile shows about 96,000 distinct CDR3 sequences, about 70% of them singletons. Sequenced input: tumor-adjacent normal liver tissue. These receptors were taken from a man aged 35 to 55 with primary liver carcinoma and hepatitis B virus infection.

Turning to this clonotype: A read error is possible here, since a much larger clone lies one base away. This rearrangement joins TRBV4-1 to TRBJ1-5; D uncertain. The CDR3 sequence is 16 residues long. Looked up from germline, CDR1 is MGHRA and CDR2 is YSYEKL. The CDR3 loop reads CTSSRMGLGGNQPQHF. The CDR3 bases are TGCACCAGCAGCCGAATGGGCTTAGGCGGCAATCAGCCCCAGCATTTT.

This clonotype showed up just a few times. This rearrangement joins TRBV28 to TRBJ2-7; weak D call: TRBD2 (6 bases). The length of the CDR3 is 15 residues. Germline V CDR1 and CDR2: MDHEN, SYDVKM. V lost 6 bases, J lost 6 bases, and 21 bases lay in between. CDR3 sequence (DNA): TGTGCCAGCAGCCTCAGGCCTCCTTTGGGAGGCGAGCAGTACTTC. It translates to CASSLRPPLGGEQYF.

This clonotype was seen many times. The conserved closing phenylalanine or tryptophan is absent in this CDR3, likely reflecting a read error. The V call is TRBV10-3, the J call TRBJ1-1; D is ambiguous. The V end was cut by 3 bases, the J end by 10 bases, with 21 bases between. This CDR3 has 15 residues. Germline V gives CDR1 ENHRY, CDR2 SYGVKD. CDR3 protein: CAISDTSGGRERAFL. Written as DNA, the CDR3 is TGTGCCATCAGTGATACCTCGGGCGGGCGGGAGAGAGCTTTCCTT.

Only a few counts were recorded for this clonotype. This clone may be a read error of a much larger clone one base away. V is TRBV24-1 and J is TRBJ2-1; 7 positions match TRBD1. The germline CDR1 and CDR2 sequences are KGHDR and SFDVKD. The CDR3 sequence is 10 residues long. CDR3 amino acids: CATGGVERFF. CDR3 coding DNA: TGTGCCACAGGGGGCGTTGAGCGGTTCTTC.

With regard to this clonotype: A read error may account for a junction end that differs from germline. The chain recombines TRBV11-1 with TRBJ1-1; TRBD1 agrees at 8 bases. Germline CDR1 reads SGHAT; CDR2 reads FQDESV (reference sequence). This CDR3 spans 13 amino acids. This CDR3 reads CAIGQGRDTEAIF. The CDR3 region has the DNA TGTGCCATCGGACAGGGAAGGGACACTGAAGCTATCTTT.

Notes on this clonotype: Compared with germline, one end of the junction differs, possibly owing to a read error. This sequence joins TRBV6-1 and TRBJ1-4; D is ambiguous. CDR1 MNHNS and CDR2 SASEGT come from the germline V gene. The CDR3 contains 16 residues. The CDR3 reads CAGSALIGGQDEKLFF. The CDR3 nucleotides are TGTGCCGGCAGTGCACTCATCGGTGGCCAGGATGAAAAACTGTTTTTT.

As regards this clonotype: The CDR3 does not end in the conserved phenylalanine or tryptophan, so this is likely a read error. The J gene is TRBJ1-2, the V gene TRBV5-5; D unresolved. This CDR3 has 12 residues. Germline CDR1 is SGHKS and CDR2 is YYEKEE (reference sequence). V was pared by 0 bases and J by 8 bases, with 8 bases between. CDR3 nucleotides: TGTGCCAGCAGCTTGGGTCTAGAAGGCTACACCTCC. As protein: CASSLGLEGYTS.

CDR3 in amino acids: CASSKARGKFYEQYF. The CDR3 DNA reads TGTGCCAGCAGCAAGGCCCGAGGTAAATTCTACGAGCAGTACTTC. The chain combines TRBV11-2 with TRBJ2-7, with D unresolved. Germline values: CDR1 SGHAT, CDR2 FQNNGV. CDR3 size: 15 residues. Trimming removed 5 bases from V and 3 bases from J, with 17 bases in between. The complete variable domain, with remaining parts taken from reference TRBV11-2 and TRBJ2-7, reads EAGVAQSPRYKIIEKRQSVAFWCNPISGHATLYWYQQILGQGPKLLIQFQNNGVVDDSQLPKDRFSAERLKGVDSTLKIQPAKLEDSAVYLCASSKARGKFYEQYFGPGTRLTVT.

This CDR3 is CASRTRTANSYEQYF. CDR3 DNA: TGTGCCAGCCGGACCAGGACAGCAAATTCGTACGAGCAGTACTTC. The genes are TRBV6-5 and TRBJ2-7, with a weak D call TRBD1 (6 bases). The CDR3 has 15 amino acids. The V gene's germline CDR1 is MNHEY and CDR2 SVGAGI. V dropped 8 bases and J dropped 4 bases, with 21 bases sitting between them.

J is TRBJ1-1 and V is TRBV27; 9 nucleotides agree with TRBD1. This CDR3 comprises 13 residues. V shed 1 base and J 12 bases; nucleotides not matched to a gene: 6. The germline CDR1 and CDR2 sequences are MNHEY and SMNVEV (reference sequence). CDR3 sequence (DNA): TGTGCCAGCAGTTTATTGGGACAGGGAAAGACTTTCTTT. Translating it yields CASSLLGQGKTFF.

The sample holds a few counts of this clonotype. J is TRBJ2-5 and V is TRBV19, with D possibly TRBD2 on 6 matching bases. Looked up from germline, CDR1 is LNHDA and CDR2 is SQIVND (reference sequence). V was clipped by 7 bases and J by 4 bases, with 13 bases between them. This CDR3 comprises 13 residues. CDR3 loop: CASTTGEGETQYF. CDR3 sequence (DNA): TGTGCCAGTACCACGGGAGAAGGAGAGACCCAGTACTTC.

Notes on this clonotype: This is likely a read error, given that the CDR3 carries no conserved phenylalanine or tryptophan at its end. The limits of the CDR3 on the DNA are not certain, so only TCRdb's listed CDR3 is given. The chain is built from TRBV1 and TRBJ2-5; the DNA was not compared with TRBD1, the D call given in the table. TRBV1 is deemed a pseudogene. The CDR3 totals 12 residues, both ends included. CDR3 sequence: CTSNDRVETQYL.

The sample holds one count of this clonotype. The rearrangement uses TRBV11-2 and TRBJ2-5; 11 bases line up with TRBD2. With 5 bases clipped from V and 2 bases from J, the junction kept 7 bases outside the gene matches. Germline CDR1 and CDR2: SGHAT and FQNNGV. The CDR3 extends over 16 amino acids. CDR3 region: CASSRRLAGTQETQYF. Written as DNA, the CDR3 is TGTGCCAGCAGCCGGAGACTAGCGGGAACTCAAGAGACCCAGTACTTC.

To note about this clonotype: This may stem from a read error, because a much larger clone lies one nucleotide away. This rearrangement joins TRBV6-1 to TRBJ2-2; TRBD2 aligns across 9 bases. CDR3 length: 15 residues. Germline V lookup: CDR1 MNHNS, CDR2 SASEGT. As DNA, the CDR3 is TGTGTCACCCCCCGACTAGCGGATCCCACCGGGGAGCTGTTTTTT. This encodes CVTPRLADPTGELFF.

This clonotype occurred a few times. This CDR3 is CASSSPMSRPRDTQYF. CDR3 DNA sequence: TGTGCCAGCAGCTCCCCCATGTCCCGGCCCCGAGATACGCAGTATTTT. The gene calls are TRBV7-9 and TRBJ2-3, with no clear D. With 4 bases removed from V and 5 bases from J, the gap between germline ends came to 19 bases. Germline V gene data show CDR1 as SEHNR and CDR2 as FQNEAQ (reference sequence). The CDR3 totals 16 residues.

The chain has TRBV28 and TRBJ2-1; 9 positions agree with TRBD2. CDR3 length equals 15 residues. Germline CDR1 is MDHEN and CDR2 is SYDVKM. J lost 10 bases, V lost 3 bases, and 10 bases had no gene match. CDR3 nucleotide sequence: TGTGCCAGCAGTTTGAGGCTAGCGGGAAAAGGGGAGCAGTTCTTC. Protein product: CASSLRLAGKGEQFF.

The chain couples TRBV11-1 to TRBJ2-2, with D hard to call. The CDR3 runs 17 residues. Trimming removed 4 bases at V and 11 bases at J, with 26 bases between. Germline CDR1 SGHAT, CDR2 FQDESV (reference sequence). Here the CDR3 DNA reads TGTGCCAGCAGCTCAGCGCCAGTGCTTTCGAACATCGGAGAGCTGTTTTTT. Amino acid sequence: CASSSAPVLSNIGELFF.

Details on this clonotype: One end of the junction does not line up with germline, which may come from a read error. This chain links TRBV28 with TRBJ2-7; D not certain. Germline CDR1 MDHEN, CDR2 SYDVKM. The length of the CDR3 is 15 residues. The CDR3 is CVSSLFMGRSYEQYF. The DNA for the CDR3 is TGTGTCAGCAGTTTATTTATGGGCAGATCCTACGAGCAGTACTTC.

Worth noting for this clonotype: The CDR3 does not end in the conserved phenylalanine or tryptophan, so this is likely a read error. The chain links TRBV30 to TRBJ1-5; D unresolved. Trimming removed 7 bases from V and 0 bases from J, with 10 bases in between. The CDR3 is 13 residues long. Germline CDR1 and CDR2: GTSNPN and SVGIG (reference sequence). The CDR3 reads CAFSPDSNQPQHL. CDR3 DNA: TGTGCCTTTTCCCCCGATAGCAATCAGCCCCAGCATCTT.

This clonotype was detected many times. The chain joins TRBV29-1 to TRBJ1-4, with 7 bases identical to TRBD1. The V and J ends lost 5 bases and 4 bases, in that order; junction bases with no gene match: 4. Looked up from germline, CDR1 is SQVTM and CDR2 is ANQGSEA. This CDR3 has 13 amino acids. In nucleotides, the CDR3 is TGCAGCGTTTTCCAGGGGGATAATGAAAAACTGTTTTTT. Its protein product is CSVFQGDNEKLFF.

Turning to this clonotype: The junction differs from germline at one of its ends, possibly a read error. V usage is TRBV11-2 and J usage is TRBJ2-5, with 8 bases that match TRBD2. Germline V gene lookup returns CDR1 SGHAT and CDR2 FQNNGV. This CDR3 contains 11 residues. CDR3 amino acids: CGGGNQETQYF. The CDR3, as DNA: TGCGGGGGGGGGAACCAAGAGACCCAGTACTTC.

The rearrangement joins TRBV11-2 to TRBJ2-1; no clear D. The V and J ends lost 0 bases and 6 bases respectively, with 15 bases between them. This CDR3 comprises 16 residues. Germline values: CDR1 SGHAT, CDR2 FQNNGV. DNA of the CDR3: TGTGCCAGCAGCTTAGAATTTGACGGGCTATGCAATGAGCAGTTCTTC. Protein: CASSLEFDGLCNEQFF.

This clonotype was detected once. This may be a read error, as it is one base from a much larger clone. The chain couples TRBV5-4 to TRBJ2-3, with TRBD2 matching 10 bases. Germline CDR1 and CDR2: SGHNT and YYREEE (reference sequence). J lost 6 bases, V lost 2 bases, and 3 bases had no gene match. This CDR3 has 14 residues. CDR3 sequence (DNA): TGTGCCAGCAGCTTAGCGGGAGGGTATGATACGCAGTATTTT. As protein: CASSLAGGYDTQYF. Based on the CDR3 plus reference TRBV5-4 and TRBJ2-3, the full variable domain is ETGVTQSPTHLIKTRGQQVTLRCSSQSGHNTVSWYQQALGQGPQFIFQYYREEENGRGNFPPRFSGLQFPNYSSELNVNALELDDSALYLCASSLAGGYDTQYFGPGTRLTVL.

The rearrangement uses TRBV11-2 and TRBJ2-7, with unresolved D. V was cut by 5 bases and J by 1 base, with 15 bases left in between. Germline CDR1 is SGHAT and CDR2 is FQNNGV. The CDR3 covers 15 residues. The CDR3 nucleotides read TGTGCCAGCAGCACCCTACAGCTGAGATCCTACGAGCAGTACTTC. Protein product: CASSTLQLRSYEQYF. Together with reference TRBV11-2 and TRBJ2-7, the CDR3 gives the full variable domain: EAGVAQSPRYKIIEKRQSVAFWCNPISGHATLYWYQQILGQGPKLLIQFQNNGVVDDSQLPKDRFSAERLKGVDSTLKIQPAKLEDSAVYLCASSTLQLRSYEQYFGPGTRLTVT.

The V call is TRBV20-1, the J call TRBJ2-5; no clear D. Germline loops: CDR1 DFQATT, CDR2 SNEGSKA (reference sequence). The CDR3 length is 12 residues. The CDR3 DNA sequence: TGCAGCCCCGCAGGAATGGCAGAGACCCAGTACTTC. It codes for CSPAGMAETQYF.

This clonotype showed up many times. The V gene is TRBV28, the J gene TRBJ1-1; a possible D gene is TRBD1 (6 bases). Germline-derived CDR1 and CDR2 are MDHEN and SYDVKM. This CDR3 comprises 15 residues. With 6 bases removed from V and 11 bases from J, the gap between germline ends came to 25 bases. In DNA, the CDR3 is TGTGCCAGCAGCTACCTGACAGGTCCGCTGGGGGAGGCTTTCTTT. It is translated as CASSYLTGPLGEAFF.

On this clonotype: Relative to the germline gene, one junction end is altered; a read error may explain this. The rearrangement uses TRBV6-1 and TRBJ2-1; no clear D. The CDR3 consists of 13 residues. CDR1 MNHNS and CDR2 SASEGT come from the germline V gene. The CDR3 sequence is CPSSEDRAGEQFF. CDR3 bases: TGTCCCAGCAGTGAAGATAGAGCAGGTGAGCAGTTCTTC.

This rearrangement joins TRBV28 to TRBJ2-7; unclear D gene. Trimming removed 3 bases from V and 0 bases from J, with 6 bases in between. Germline V lookup: CDR1 MDHEN, CDR2 SYDVKM. The CDR3 contains 13 residues. This CDR3 is CASSFTDSYEQYF. Here the CDR3 DNA reads TGTGCCAGCAGTTTCACTGACTCCTACGAGCAGTACTTC.

Concerning this clonotype itself: The junction and the germline gene differ at one end; a read error may be behind it. The genes are TRBV11-2 and TRBJ2-7, with TRBD2 matching over 9 bases. Germline V gene data show CDR1 as SGHAT and CDR2 as FQNNGV. The CDR3 is made up of 15 amino acids. Written as DNA, the CDR3 is TGTGCCAACAGCCTAGGAGCTAGCGGGACCTATGAGCAGTACTTC. It is translated as CANSLGASGTYEQYF.

For this clonotype: Mismatch with germline at one junction end may stem from a read error. This rearrangement joins TRBV4-2 to TRBJ2-2; 10 positions agree with TRBD2. Per the germline V gene, CDR1 is LGHNA and CDR2 is YNFKEQ. The CDR3 consists of 18 residues. CDR3 sequence: CASSPFYSGRASTGELFF. CDR3 bases: TGTGCTAGCAGCCCGTTCTACAGCGGGAGGGCCTCCACCGGGGAGCTGTTTTTT.